Listed below are T cell receptor beta chains from one sample, sequenced in a study of T cell clones after liver transplantation. Sequencing used immunoSEQ multiplex PCR; TCRdb keeps in-frame clones, though not all of them. The table records about 50,000 clones, 65% to 80% of them present only once. Sequenced material: CD4+ T cells from blood, taken approximately 52 months after liver transplant. The receptors here all came from a human patient who received a liver transplant. Some T cells may be graft donor cells. CDR3s include the opening cysteine and the closing phenylalanine or tryptophan. A D gene is named only where the DNA matches it firmly. Expanded clones are given a class, and other clones once, few, many or no size at all.

>TRBV7-3|TRBD2|once|TRBJ2-1
CASSSGGASYNEQFF
TGTGCCAGCAGCTCCGGGGGGGCCTCCTACAATGAGCAGTTCTTC
>TRBV6-6|.|.|TRBJ1-6
CASSYSSGRSPLHF
TGTGCCAGCAGTTACTCTTCAGGGCGTTCACCCCTCCACTTT
>TRBV5-5|.|few|TRBJ1-2
CASSFGADAGGYTF
TGTGCCAGCAGCTTTGGGGCGGACGCGGGGGGCTACACCTTC
>TRBV5-1|.|.|TRBJ1-6
CASSLERGTGNFSPLHF
TGCGCCAGCAGCTTGGAACGCGGTACAGGGAATTTTTCACCCCTCCACTTT
>TRBV6-1|TRBD1|once|TRBJ2-2
CASSEDGRGLAGELFF
TGTGCCAGCAGTGAAGATGGCAGGGGGCTCGCCGGGGAGCTGTTTTTT
>TRBV5-1|TRBD1|.|TRBJ2-7
CASSPGTGGLEEQYF
TGCGCCAGCAGCCCGGGGACAGGGGGCTTAGAGGAGCAGTACTTC
>TRBV28|.|.|TRBJ1-1
CASSYPGQMNTEAFF
TGTGCCAGCAGTTACCCGGGACAAATGAACACTGAAGCTTTCTTT
>TRBV2|.|.|TRBJ2-2
CASSKAGMGTGELFF
TGTGCCAGCAGTAAGGCAGGGATGGGCACCGGGGAGCTGTTTTTT
>TRBV5-4|TRBD2|.|TRBJ2-7
CASSLGSAGGYEQYF
TGTGCCAGCAGCTTGGGTTCAGCGGGGGGCTACGAGCAGTACTTC
>TRBV5-4|TRBD2|.|TRBJ2-5
CASSPQRGERETQYF
TGTGCCAGCAGCCCTCAGCGGGGGGAGAGAGAGACCCAGTACTTC
>TRBV14|.|.|TRBJ2-7
CASSQDYAGARNEQYF
TGTGCCAGCAGCCAAGATTATGCAGGGGCGAGGAACGAGCAGTACTTC
>TRBV5-4|.|.|TRBJ1-1
CASSPVGGKAFF
TGTGCCAGCAGCCCGGTTGGGGGAAAAGCTTTCTTT
>TRBV7-2|.|.|TRBJ2-7
CASSLSPGNEEQYF
TGTGCCAGCAGCTTAAGCCCAGGGAATGAGGAGCAGTACTTC
>TRBV28|.|.|TRBJ1-1
CASSPRTPEAFF
TGTGCCAGCAGCCCTAGGACGCCAGAAGCTTTCTTT
>TRBV25-1|.|.|TRBJ1-1
CASSDPDTEAFF
TGTGCCAGCAGTGACCCGGACACTGAAGCTTTCTTT
>TRBV9|TRBD1|.|TRBJ1-1
CASSVGATGVNTEAFF
TGTGCCAGCAGCGTAGGGGCAACAGGGGTGAACACTGAAGCTTTCTTT
>TRBV18|.|.|TRBJ2-7
CASSPSPKEGSYEQYF
TGTGCCAGCTCACCAAGCCCGAAGGAGGGTTCCTACGAGCAGTACTTC
>TRBV7-3|.|.|TRBJ2-1
CASSLQAGPVNEQFF
TGTGCCAGCAGTTTACAAGCGGGTCCGGTCAATGAGCAGTTCTTC
>TRBV19|TRBD1|.|TRBJ1-5
CASRETGVNQPQHF
TGTGCCAGTAGAGAGACAGGGGTCAATCAGCCCCAGCATTTT
>TRBV28|.|few|TRBJ1-6
CASTLVGRGKGSPLHF
TGTGCCAGCACCCTTGTTGGCAGGGGAAAGGGTTCACCCCTCCACTTT
>TRBV2|.|few|TRBJ2-7
CASSRREQYF
TGTGCCAGCAGCCGACGCGAGCAGTACTTC
>TRBV19|.|.|TRBJ2-5
CASSIGGAGLGETQYF
TGTGCCAGTAGTATAGGAGGAGCAGGGTTGGGCGAGACCCAGTACTTC
>TRBV7-9|TRBD1|.|TRBJ2-1
CASSPLNRDSTYNEQFF
TGTGCCAGCAGCCCCTTAAATCGGGACAGTACCTACAATGAGCAGTTCTTC
>TRBV6-5|.|.|TRBJ2-5
CASSYGDSQETQYF
TGTGCCAGCAGTTACGGGGACTCCCAAGAGACCCAGTACTTC
>TRBV5-5|TRBD2|.|TRBJ2-5
CASSLISSGGPIQETQYF
TGTGCCAGCAGCTTGATCTCTAGCGGGGGGCCGATACAAGAGACCCAGTACTTC
>TRBV11-2|.|.|TRBJ1-6
CASSPPRGRDSPLHF
TGTGCCAGCAGCCCCCCGAGAGGGAGGGATTCACCCCTCCACTTT
>TRBV14|.|.|TRBJ1-6
CASSQAQTPNSPLHF
TGTGCCAGCAGCCAAGCCCAGACACCTAATTCACCCCTCCACTTT
>TRBV11-3|.|.|TRBJ1-1
CASSRSGEGAGTEAFF
TGTGCCAGCAGTCGCTCGGGTGAGGGAGCGGGGACTGAAGCTTTCTTT
>TRBV7-7|.|.|TRBJ2-3
CASSSGLIPDTQYF
TGTGCTAGCAGCTCCGGACTAATCCCAGATACGCAGTATTTT
>TRBV5-8|TRBD1|.|TRBJ2-1
CASSFRGREFF
TGTGCCAGCAGCTTCAGGGGGCGTGAGTTCTTC
>TRBV10-3|.|few|TRBJ1-4
CAISGYRGGEKLFF
TGTGCCATCAGTGGGTACAGAGGGGGTGAAAAACTGTTTTTT
>TRBV2|TRBD2|.|TRBJ2-4
CASFTRGGVNIQYF
TGTGCCAGCTTTACCCGGGGGGGCGTGAACATTCAGTACTTC